One sample yielded the 20 T cell receptor beta chains listed below, sequenced in a study of siplizumab effects on memory and regulatory T cells. This table comes from immunoSEQ multiplex PCR, and its TCRdb copy is limited to in-frame clones, with some not included. The repertoire has some 99,000 clones, around 90% of them found once; the top ten carry about 0.7%. Source material: Tregs sorted from blood. The receptors stem from a human donor in good health.

This rearrangement joins TRBV4-2 to TRBJ2-1, with a weak D call TRBD2 (6 bases). CDR1 and CDR2 (germline): LGHNA, YNFKEQ. The CDR3 has 14 residues. The germline V and J ends were trimmed by 1 base and 6 bases, with 10 bases remaining between them. CDR3 protein: CASSQGGGVNEQFF. CDR3 DNA: TGTGCCAGCAGCCAAGGGGGCGGGGTCAATGAGCAGTTCTTC.

This chain links TRBV7-9 with TRBJ1-2; 8 nucleotides agree with TRBD1. This CDR3 comprises 15 residues. The germline CDR1 and CDR2 sequences are SEHNR and FQNEAQ (reference sequence). Losses at the gene ends were 5 bases for V and 3 bases for J; bases not matched to a gene: 8. CDR3 loop: CASSREYRGDYGYTF. The CDR3 nucleotides read TGTGCCAGCAGCCGAGAGTACAGGGGGGACTATGGCTACACCTTC.

This chain links TRBV29-1 with TRBJ2-3, with D unresolved. The germline V gene encodes CDR1 SQVTM and CDR2 ANQGSEA. This CDR3 comprises 13 residues. The germline V and J ends were trimmed by 6 bases and 1 base, with 11 bases remaining between them. The CDR3 loop is CSVDGSRTDTQYF. In nucleotides, the CDR3 is TGCAGCGTCGATGGGTCCCGCACAGATACGCAGTATTTT.

This clone has just a few counts. This CDR3 is CASSLVVTAGELFF. Written as DNA, the CDR3 is TGCGCCAGCAGCTTAGTTGTAACGGCCGGGGAGCTGTTTTTT. The rearrangement joins TRBV5-1 to TRBJ2-2; D ambiguous. The CDR3 is made up of 14 amino acids. The V end lost 2 bases, the J end lost 6 bases, and 11 bases lay between the germline ends. CDR1 SGHRS and CDR2 YFSETQ come from the germline V gene.

CDR3 protein: CASSPVGGQGSNQPQHF. CDR3 nucleotides: TGTGCCAGCAGCCCAGTAGGGGGACAGGGGAGCAATCAGCCCCAGCATTTT. The rearrangement uses TRBV21-1 and TRBJ1-5; the table's D call, TRBD1, was not checked against the DNA. TRBV21-1 is assigned pseudogene status. The CDR3 is made up of 17 amino acids.

The chain recombines TRBV7-9 with TRBJ2-3, with D possibly matching TRBD2 (6 bases). This CDR3 contains 14 residues. The germline gives CDR1 SEHNR, CDR2 FQNEAQ (reference sequence). Deletions cut 5 bases from V and 6 bases from J, with 15 bases between. The CDR3 bases are TGTGCCAGCAGCCCCCTGGGGGGAAGGGATACGCAGTATTTT. Residues: CASSPLGGRDTQYF. Full variable domain (outside the CDR3, taken from reference TRBV7-9 and TRBJ2-3): DTGVSQNPRHKITKRGQNVTFRCDPISEHNRLYWYRQTLGQGPEFLTYFQNEAQLEKSRLLSDRFSAERPKGSFSTLEIQRTEQGDSAMYLCASSPLGGRDTQYFGPGTRLTVL.

This chain's CDR3 is CASSTLPGQTGEQYF. DNA for the CDR3: TGTGCCAGCAGCACTCTTCCGGGACAGACTGGCGAGCAGTACTTC. This chain joins TRBV2 and TRBJ2-7; TRBD1 matches 7 bases. Trimming removed 6 bases from V and 6 bases from J; junction bases left unmatched: 14. The CDR3 spans 15 residues. Germline V gives CDR1 SNHLY, CDR2 FYNNEI.

The chain uses TRBV5-1 and TRBJ2-7; D might be TRBD1 or TRBD2, each matching 5 bases. V dropped 0 bases and J dropped 3 bases, with 10 bases sitting between them. This CDR3 is 14 amino acids long. Germline CDR1 SGHRS, CDR2 YFSETQ. The CDR3 here is CASSLEGTGYEQYF. CDR3 nucleotide sequence: TGCGCCAGCAGCTTGGAAGGGACGGGCTACGAGCAGTACTTC.

The chain employs TRBV6-1 and TRBJ1-6; 7 nucleotides agree with TRBD1. This CDR3 spans 13 amino acids. The junction had 4 bases not matched to a gene; V was cut back by 7 bases and J by 7 bases. Germline V gives CDR1 MNHNS, CDR2 SASEGT. This CDR3 is CASNDRVNSPLHF. CDR3 bases: TGTGCCAGCAACGACAGGGTAAATTCACCCCTCCACTTT.

DNA of the CDR3: TGCAGCTCAATGAGGGTGTGGGGCACTGAAGCTTTCTTT. Its protein is CSSMRVWGTEAFF. V gene TRBV29-1 combines with J gene TRBJ1-1; D is undetermined. The V gene's germline CDR1 is SQVTM and CDR2 ANQGSEA. The CDR3 extends over 13 amino acids. The ends were cut back, 8 bases at V and 4 bases at J, with 17 bases in the middle.

The genes are TRBV7-8 and TRBJ1-1, with TRBD1 matching over 7 bases. Germline V CDR1 and CDR2: SGHVS, FQNEAQ. CDR3 length equals 14 residues. V lost 4 bases, J lost 1 base, and 3 bases stayed unmatched. The CDR3 nucleotides read TGTGCCAGCAGCTCGGGACAGAAGAACACTGAAGCTTTCTTT. Amino acid sequence: CASSSGQKNTEAFF.

V usage is TRBV30 and J usage is TRBJ1-2; maybe TRBD1 (5 bases). In germline, CDR1 is GTSNPN, CDR2 SVGIG (reference sequence). V gave up 2 bases and J gave up 4 bases, with 17 bases separating them. There are 15 residues in the CDR3. The CDR3: CAWSHTRDKGYGYTF. CDR3 DNA sequence: TGTGCCTGGAGTCATACCAGGGATAAGGGCTATGGCTACACCTTC.

V and J are TRBV7-9 and TRBJ2-1; TRBD2 matches at 10 bases. CDR1 and CDR2 (germline): SEHNR, FQNEAQ (reference sequence). Trimming at V came to 5 bases and at J to 4 bases, leaving 8 bases not matched to a gene. This CDR3 spans 16 amino acids. The CDR3: CASSNIAGGRYNEQFF. The CDR3 region has the DNA TGTGCCAGCAGCAACATAGCGGGGGGAAGATACAATGAGCAGTTCTTC.

In its sample, this clone was seen once. The chain uses TRBV5-6 and TRBJ1-1; D is undetermined. CDR1 SGHDT and CDR2 YYEEEE come from the germline V gene. Trimming pared 2 bases from V and 4 bases from J, leaving 9 bases between. The CDR3 runs to 13 residues. The CDR3: CASSLRRSTEAFF. The CDR3 DNA sequence: TGTGCCAGCAGCTTAAGGAGGTCCACTGAAGCTTTCTTT. The variable domain in full, with the rest retrieved from reference TRBV5-6 and TRBJ1-1, is DAGVTQSPTHLIKTRGQQVTLRCSPKSGHDTVSWYQQALGQGPQFIFQYYEEEERQRGNFPDRFSGHQFPNYSSELNVNALLLGDSALYLCASSLRRSTEAFFGQGTRLTVV.

The chain carries TRBV29-1 and TRBJ1-2; D may be TRBD1 (6 bases). The V and J ends lost 7 bases and 8 bases respectively, with 20 bases between them. This CDR3 is 13 amino acids long. In germline, CDR1 is SQVTM, CDR2 ANQGSEA. The CDR3 spells CSANPITGKGYTF. The CDR3 DNA reads as TGCAGCGCAAACCCTATTACAGGGAAGGGCTACACCTTC.

The V gene is TRBV11-2, the J gene TRBJ1-2; 7 nucleotides line up with TRBD1. Germline assignment: CDR1 SGHAT and CDR2 FQNNGV. The ends lost 5 bases at V and 4 bases at J; junction bases unmatched: 4. The CDR3 has 13 residues. The CDR3 protein is CASSTGARYGYTF. The CDR3 bases are TGTGCCAGCAGCACAGGGGCCCGCTATGGCTACACCTTC.

Of note for this clone: Relative to the germline gene, one junction end is altered; a read error may explain this. V and J are TRBV27 and TRBJ1-5; D perhaps matches TRBD1 (5 bases). The CDR3 totals 14 residues. Germline V lookup: CDR1 MNHEY, CDR2 SMNVEV (reference sequence). This CDR3 is CASSISQGHQPQHF. For the CDR3, the DNA is TGTGCCAGCAGTATATCTCAGGGTCATCAGCCCCAGCATTTT.

V and J are TRBV7-9 and TRBJ2-1; 7 bases align to TRBD2. The CDR3 is made up of 13 amino acids. Trimming removed 7 bases from V and 7 bases from J; junction bases left unmatched: 7. CDR1 is SEHNR and CDR2 is FQNEAQ in the germline V gene (reference sequence). CDR3 region: CASIKRDRNEQFF. The CDR3 DNA is TGTGCCAGCATCAAGCGGGACCGAAATGAGCAGTTCTTC.

The rearrangement links TRBV5-1 to TRBJ1-1, with D unclear. This CDR3 comprises 12 residues. Trimming took off 5 bases at V and 2 bases at J, with 7 bases between the two ends. Germline V CDR1 and CDR2: SGHRS, YFSETQ. The CDR3 DNA reads TGCGCCAGCAGGCGGAAAAACACTGAAGCTTTCTTT. It encodes CASRRKNTEAFF.

The chain combines TRBV2 with TRBJ1-4; D is uncertain. This CDR3 has 14 amino acids. V was shortened by 11 bases and J by 0 bases, with 13 bases between the two germline ends. Germline assignment: CDR1 SNHLY and CDR2 FYNNEI. The CDR3 reads CAGGEYPTNEKLFF. In nucleotides, the CDR3 is TGTGCCGGCGGGGAGTATCCAACTAATGAAAAACTGTTTTTT. Variable domain in full (rest from reference TRBV2 and TRBJ1-4): EPEVTQTPSHQVTQMGQEVILRCVPISNHLYFYWYRQILGQKVEFLVSFYNNEISEKSEIFDDQFSVERPDGSNFTLKIRSTKLEDSAMYFCAGGEYPTNEKLFFGSGTQLSVL.